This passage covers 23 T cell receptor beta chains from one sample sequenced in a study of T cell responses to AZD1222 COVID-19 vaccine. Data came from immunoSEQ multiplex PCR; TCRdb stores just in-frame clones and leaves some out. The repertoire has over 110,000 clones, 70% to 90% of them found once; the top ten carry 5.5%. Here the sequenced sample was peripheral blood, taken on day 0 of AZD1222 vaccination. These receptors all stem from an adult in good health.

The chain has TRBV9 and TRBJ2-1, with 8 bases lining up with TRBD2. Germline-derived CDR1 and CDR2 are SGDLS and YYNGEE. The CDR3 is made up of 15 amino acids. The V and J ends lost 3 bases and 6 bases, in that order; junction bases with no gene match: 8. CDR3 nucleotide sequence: TGTGCCAGCAGCGAGTCTAGCGGGTCAGGCAATGAGCAGTTCTTC. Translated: CASSESSGSGNEQFF. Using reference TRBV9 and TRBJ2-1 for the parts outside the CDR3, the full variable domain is DSGVTQTPKHLITATGQRVTLRCSPRSGDLSVYWYQQSLDQGLQFLIQYYNGEERAKGNILERFSAQQFPDLHSELNLSSLELGDSALYFCASSESSGSGNEQFFGPGTRLTVL.

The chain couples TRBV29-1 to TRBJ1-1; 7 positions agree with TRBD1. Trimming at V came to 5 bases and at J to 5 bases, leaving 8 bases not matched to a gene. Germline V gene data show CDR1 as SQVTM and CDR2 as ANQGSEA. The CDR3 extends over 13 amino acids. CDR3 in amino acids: CSVTETGLTEAFF. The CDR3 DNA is TGCAGCGTTACCGAGACAGGGCTAACTGAAGCTTTCTTT.

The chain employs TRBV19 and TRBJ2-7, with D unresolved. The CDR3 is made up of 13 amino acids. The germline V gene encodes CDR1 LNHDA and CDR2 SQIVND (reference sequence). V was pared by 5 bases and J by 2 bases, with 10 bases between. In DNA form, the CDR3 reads TGTGCCAGTAGTGTAGGCTGGGCCTACGAGCAGTACTTC. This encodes CASSVGWAYEQYF.

The CDR3 loop reads CAISESGDNEQFF. In DNA, the CDR3 is TGTGCCATCAGTGAGTCCGGAGACAATGAGCAGTTCTTC. The J gene is TRBJ2-1, the V gene TRBV10-3; D unresolved. In germline, CDR1 is ENHRY, CDR2 SYGVKD. V was pared by 0 bases and J by 5 bases, with 5 bases between. CDR3 length equals 13 residues.

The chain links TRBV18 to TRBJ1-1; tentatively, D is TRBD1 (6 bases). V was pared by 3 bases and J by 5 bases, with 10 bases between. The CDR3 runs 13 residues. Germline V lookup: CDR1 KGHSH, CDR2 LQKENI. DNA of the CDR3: TGTGCCAGCTCACCTTCCCAGGGGACTGAAGCTTTCTTT. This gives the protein CASSPSQGTEAFF.

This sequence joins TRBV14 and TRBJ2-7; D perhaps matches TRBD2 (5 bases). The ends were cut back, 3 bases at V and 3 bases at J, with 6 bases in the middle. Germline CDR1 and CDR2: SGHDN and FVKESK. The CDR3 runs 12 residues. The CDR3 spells CASSHTSYEQYF. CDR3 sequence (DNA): TGTGCCAGCAGCCATACTAGCTACGAGCAGTACTTC.

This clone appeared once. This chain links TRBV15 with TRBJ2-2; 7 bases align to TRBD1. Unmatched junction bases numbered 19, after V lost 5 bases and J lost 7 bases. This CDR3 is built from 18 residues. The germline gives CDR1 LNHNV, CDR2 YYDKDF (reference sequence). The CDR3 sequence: CATSSSLKITGAIGELFF. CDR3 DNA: TGTGCCACCAGCTCATCCCTTAAAATCACAGGGGCGATCGGGGAGCTGTTTTTT.

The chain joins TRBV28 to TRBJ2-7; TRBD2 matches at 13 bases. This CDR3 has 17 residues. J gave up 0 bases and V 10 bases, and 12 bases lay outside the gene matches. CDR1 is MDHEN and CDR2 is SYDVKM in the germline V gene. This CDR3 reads CATRGGTSGKGSYEQYF. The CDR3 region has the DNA TGTGCCACGAGGGGGGGGACTAGCGGGAAGGGCTCCTACGAGCAGTACTTC.

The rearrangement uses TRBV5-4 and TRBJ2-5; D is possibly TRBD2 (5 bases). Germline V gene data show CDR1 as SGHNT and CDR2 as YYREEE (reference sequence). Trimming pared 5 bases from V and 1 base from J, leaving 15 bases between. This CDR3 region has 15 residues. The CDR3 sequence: CASRVEMAGQETQYF. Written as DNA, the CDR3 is TGTGCCAGCAGGGTCGAAATGGCGGGCCAAGAGACCCAGTACTTC.

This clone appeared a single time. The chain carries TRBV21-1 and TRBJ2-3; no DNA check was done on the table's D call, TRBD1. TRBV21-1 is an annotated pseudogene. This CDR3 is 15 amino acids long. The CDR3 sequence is CASSKADSSTDTQYF. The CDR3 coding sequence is TGTGCCAGCAGCAAAGCAGACAGTAGCACAGATACGCAGTATTTT.

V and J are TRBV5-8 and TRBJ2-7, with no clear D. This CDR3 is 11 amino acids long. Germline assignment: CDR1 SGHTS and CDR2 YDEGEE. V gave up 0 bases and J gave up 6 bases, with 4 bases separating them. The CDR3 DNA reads TGTGCCAGCAGCTTGGAGTCCGAGCAGTACTTC. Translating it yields CASSLESEQYF.

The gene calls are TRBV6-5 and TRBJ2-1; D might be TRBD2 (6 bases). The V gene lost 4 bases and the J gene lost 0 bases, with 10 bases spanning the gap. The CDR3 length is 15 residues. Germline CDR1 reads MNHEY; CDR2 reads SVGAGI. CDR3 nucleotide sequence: TGTGCCAGCAGTTCATCGGGGGTCTCCTACAATGAGCAGTTCTTC. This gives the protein CASSSSGVSYNEQFF.

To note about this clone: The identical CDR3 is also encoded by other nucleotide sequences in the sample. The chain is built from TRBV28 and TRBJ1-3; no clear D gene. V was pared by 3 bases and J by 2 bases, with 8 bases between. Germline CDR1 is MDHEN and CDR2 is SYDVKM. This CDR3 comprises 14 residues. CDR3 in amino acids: CASSLGAAGNTIYF. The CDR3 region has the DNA TGTGCCAGCAGTTTGGGCGCGGCTGGAAACACCATATATTTT.

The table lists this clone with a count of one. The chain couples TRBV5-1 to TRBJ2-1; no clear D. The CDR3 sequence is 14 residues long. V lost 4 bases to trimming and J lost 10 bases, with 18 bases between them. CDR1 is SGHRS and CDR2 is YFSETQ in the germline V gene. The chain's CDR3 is CASSVGKFLAEQFF. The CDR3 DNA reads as TGCGCCAGCAGCGTCGGAAAGTTCCTCGCGGAGCAGTTCTTC.

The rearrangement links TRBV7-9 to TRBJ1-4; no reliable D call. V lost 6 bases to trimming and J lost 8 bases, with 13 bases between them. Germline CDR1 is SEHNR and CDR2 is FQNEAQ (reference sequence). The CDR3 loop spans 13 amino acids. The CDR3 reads CASRSGFGEKLFF. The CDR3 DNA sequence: TGTGCCAGCAGGTCGGGTTTTGGCGAAAAACTGTTTTTT.

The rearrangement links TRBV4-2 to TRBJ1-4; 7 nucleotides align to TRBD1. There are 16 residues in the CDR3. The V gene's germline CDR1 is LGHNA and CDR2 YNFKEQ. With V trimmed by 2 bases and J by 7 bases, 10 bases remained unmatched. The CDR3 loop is CASSQSSGGGGEKLFF. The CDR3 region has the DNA TGTGCCAGCAGCCAATCGTCAGGGGGAGGAGGTGAAAAACTGTTTTTT.

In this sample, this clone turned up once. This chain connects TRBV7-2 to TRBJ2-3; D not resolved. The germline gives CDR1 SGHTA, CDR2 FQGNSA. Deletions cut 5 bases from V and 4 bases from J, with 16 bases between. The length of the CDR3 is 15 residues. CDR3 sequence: CASSPRRVGSDTQYF. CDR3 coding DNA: TGTGCCAGCAGCCCCCGGCGTGTAGGATCAGATACGCAGTATTTT. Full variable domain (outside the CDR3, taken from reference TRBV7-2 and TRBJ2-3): GAGVSQSPSNKVTEKGKDVELRCDPISGHTALYWYRQSLGQGLEFLIYFQGNSAPDKSGLPSDRFSAERTGGSVSTLTIQRTQQEDSAVYLCASSPRRVGSDTQYFGPGTRLTVL.

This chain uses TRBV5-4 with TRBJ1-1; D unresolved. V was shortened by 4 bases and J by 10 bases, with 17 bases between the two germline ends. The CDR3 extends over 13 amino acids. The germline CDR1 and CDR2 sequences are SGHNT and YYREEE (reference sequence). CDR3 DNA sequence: TGTGCCAGCAGCCCCGGAGCATCGGAGGTAGCTTTCTTT. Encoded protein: CASSPGASEVAFF.

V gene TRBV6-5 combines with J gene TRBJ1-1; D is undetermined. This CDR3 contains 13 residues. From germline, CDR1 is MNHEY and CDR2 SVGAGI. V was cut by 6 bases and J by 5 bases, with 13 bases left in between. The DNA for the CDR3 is TGTGCCAGCAGAGCCGCTGGGAGGACTGAAGCTTTCTTT. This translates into CASRAAGRTEAFF.

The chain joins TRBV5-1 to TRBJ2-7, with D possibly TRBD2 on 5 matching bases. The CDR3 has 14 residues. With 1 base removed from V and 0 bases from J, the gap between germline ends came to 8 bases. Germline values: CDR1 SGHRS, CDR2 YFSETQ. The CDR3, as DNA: TGCGCCAGCAGCTTGAACGGGATCTCCTACGAGCAGTACTTC. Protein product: CASSLNGISYEQYF.

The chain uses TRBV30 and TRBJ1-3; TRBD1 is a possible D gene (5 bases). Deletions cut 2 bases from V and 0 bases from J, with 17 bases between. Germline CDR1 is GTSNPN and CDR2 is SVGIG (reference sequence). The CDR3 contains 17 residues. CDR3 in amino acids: CAWSQGGAANSGNTIYF. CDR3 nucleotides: TGTGCCTGGAGTCAAGGTGGGGCCGCAAACTCTGGAAACACCATATATTTT.

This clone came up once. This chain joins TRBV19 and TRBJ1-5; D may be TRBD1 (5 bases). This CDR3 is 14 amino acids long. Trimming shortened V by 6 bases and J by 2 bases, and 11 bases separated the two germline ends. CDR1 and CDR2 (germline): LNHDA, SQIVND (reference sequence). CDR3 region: CASSRQPGNQPQHF. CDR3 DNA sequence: TGTGCCAGTAGCCGACAGCCAGGCAATCAGCCCCAGCATTTT.

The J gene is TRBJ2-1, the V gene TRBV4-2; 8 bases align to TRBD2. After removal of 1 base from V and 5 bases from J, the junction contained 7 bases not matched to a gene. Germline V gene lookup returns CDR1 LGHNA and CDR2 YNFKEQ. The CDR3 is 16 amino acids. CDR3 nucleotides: TGTGCCAGCAGCCAAGTAGGTAGCGGGACACACAATGAGCAGTTCTTC. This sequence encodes CASSQVGSGTHNEQFF.